Only a few counts were recorded for the clone carrying this T cell receptor (beta chain). Its antigen is unidentified. This specimen belongs to a study of spatial heterogeneity in lung cancer. As for the study in general: Each time, sequencing found more beta-chain sequences than alpha-chain sequences.

This CDR3 contains 15 residues. Per germline, CDR1 SEHNR and CDR2 FQNEAQ (reference sequence). V trimming: 8 bases; J trimming: 3 bases; junction bases outside the gene matches: 10. Noted time point: blood at routine non-recurrence follow-up after resection. Without sorting, whole RNA was sequenced from tumor, nontumor lung or frozen PBMC. Study results and limitations: Expanded tumor TCRs that were ubiquitous appeared in blood more at resection than follow-up.

Every molecule of TCR cDNA had its own unique molecular identifier. TCRdb fed the 5' RACE reads into MiXCR, producing one record per CDR3 protein. The table has about 10,000 distinct CDR3 sequences, roughly 22% seen once. The rearrangement uses TRBV7-9 and TRBJ2-1, with TRBD2 matching 7 bases. The source was PBMCs, collected at follow-up. The clonotype was recovered from a male donor with early-stage non-small cell lung cancer. CDR3 DNA: TGTGCCAGCTCTCCTCCCGGGACTAACTACAATGAGCAGTTCTTC. It yields the protein CASSPPGTNYNEQFF.